This TCR beta chain was found in a study of beta chain features in type 1 diabetes (dated by TCRdb to 2017 to 2018). Study-wide context: No differences in mean age, gender distribution, total cell number or subset yield were found between patients and healthy donors. A total of 100 million to 110 million sorted cells were examined across all samples, and a strong correlation was observed between cell number per subset and RNA yield. The study compared the TCRB repertoires of sorted circulating CD4+ T cell subsets in recently diagnosed type 1 diabetes patients with those in matched healthy donors. Regulatory and stem cell-like memory subsets were obtained from only 8 patients and about 8 healthy donors, while naive and central memory subsets were obtained from all 30 or so donors.

From each donor, a single peripheral blood sample of about 110 mL on average was drawn into heparinised tubes. A BD FACSAria II and a panel including CD45RO, CCR7, CD25, CD127, CD95 and CD27 were used to sort naive, central memory, regulatory and stem cell-like memory CD4+ T cells. A purity above 98% was achieved for all sorted populations. PBMCs were separated immediately by Lymphoprep density gradient centrifugation and were stained directly, without being cultured. To minimize batch effects, samples were stained and sorted in pairs, one healthy donor with one patient per experiment. General study outcomes and caveats: Fewer insertions and more nucleotide deletions at VDJ recombination sites were observed in patients with type 1 diabetes, implying thymic rearrangement abnormalities. Because the HLA sub-analyses included only small numbers of individuals, any influence of HLA type on TCRB rearrangement was left unresolved. Because cDNA was sequenced instead of genomic DNA, activated cells with high expression could be over-represented, although the groups did not differ in activation or CD3 levels. Naive, central memory and regulatory TCRB repertoires appeared more similar among patients than among healthy donors. PCR might favor shorter templates, but patient and control samples were amplified and corrected together, so any skew would affect both groups equally. Type 1 diabetes patients showed a moderate but significant shortening of TCRB CDR3 length in all four CD4+ subsets.

The entire amount of isolated RNA was reverse transcribed using the High Capacity cDNA Reverse Transcription Kit, so the sequenced TCRB transcripts were expressed ones. Deep immunoSEQ sequencing was performed on naive, central memory and regulatory T cell samples, with an average of around 3.5 million total reads per sample. After sorted cells were lysed in RLT buffer, RNA was extracted with DNase-treated RNeasy Micro or Mini kits, with the choice depending on cell number. Each cell subset was processed on its own to prevent cross-contamination, while patient and healthy donor samples were processed together. The immunoSEQ multiplex PCR was used to amplify TCRB sequences from cDNA, yielding 87-bp fragments that span the CDR3 region. The amplicons were sequenced using the Illumina HiSeq platform. As for the original processing: PCR bias was computationally corrected using synthetic template baselines, reads within Hamming distance 2 were collapsed, and singletons that could not be merged were discarded. Reads were aligned against IMGT so that V, D and J genes, CDR3 length and insertions or deletions at six rearrangement sites could be assigned. Within each subset, clonotype counts were normalized to sorted cell number, and only after that were true diversity and Gini coefficients computed with the tcR R package. The overlap coefficient, calculated on TCRB nucleotide sequences, was used to measure repertoire sharing. Out-of-frame TCRB sequences from naive cells were analyzed to stand in for the pre-selection repertoire. TCRdb retrieved this table from immuneACCESS and kept in-frame rearrangements only. Not all clones are present; in checked studies, unresolved V genes account for under half, and no reason is known for the remainder. The D gene and trimming were derived from the DNA, and the V and J assignments and clone size from that table. Across this sample there are about 930,000 clones, with around a sixth seen only once. Clones ranked in the top ten supply around 0.02% of the sample.

The germline ends are 8 bases apart after V is trimmed by 2 bases and J by 1 base. The CDR3 runs 15 residues from the cysteine to the phenylalanine. CDR3 DNA only is kept here, 45 bases in frame from base 1. CDR1 and CDR2, per the germline V gene, are SNHLY and FYNNEI. A few counts support this clone. The clone's antigen remains unknown. No much larger clone exists at a distance of one base, and base qualities are not known. The sample taken for sequencing was naive CD4+ T cells from blood. Read against the paper, the sample's cell subset or site label means: true naive CD4+ T cells. The sequence links TRBV2 to TRBJ1-4; the D gene cannot be named for sure. The TCR sequence derives from a woman aged 18-29 years in good health. The CDR3 is CASSESGLTNEKLFF. The bases read TGTGCCAGCAGTGAATCAGGACTAACTAATGAAAAACTGTTTTTT.